The rows below give T cell receptor beta chains drawn from one sample of a study of blood T cell repertoires in COVID-19. TCRdb's table, derived via immunoSEQ multiplex PCR, lists solely in-frame clones and lacks some. The sample contains fewer than 350,000 clones, around 91% of which appear only once. The sequenced sample consisted of PBMCs or T cells enriched from blood (not recorded which). The receptors derive from a woman aged 18-35 years with acute COVID-19. The CDR3 runs from the conserved cysteine through the conserved F or W. Each record gives: J gene, D gene, V gene, clone size, CDR3 DNA, CDR3 protein. D genes are given only for firm matches. Only some rows state a clone size, as once, few, many or a class for expanded clones.

TRBJ1-2	TRBD1	TRBV14	-	TGTGCCAGCAGCCACGGGACAGGGAATTTCTACACCTTC	CASSHGTGNFYTF
TRBJ2-1	-	TRBV25-1	-	TGTGCCAGCAGTGAAAAATACGCCGGGAGAGGACCCAATGAGCAGTTCTTC	CASSEKYAGRGPNEQFF
TRBJ1-6	-	TRBV9	-	TGTGCCAGCAGCGTAGGGGGGGATTCACCCCTCCACTTT	CASSVGGDSPLHF
TRBJ2-2	-	TRBV19	-	TGTGCCAGTAGTACCTGGCGGTCTGGCACCGGGGAGCTGTTTTTT	CASSTWRSGTGELFF
TRBJ1-5	-	TRBV6-2/TRBV6-3	-	TGTGCCAGCAGTTACCAGAATCAGCCCCAGCATTTT	CASSYQNQPQHF
TRBJ2-7	-	TRBV28	-	TGTGCTAGCTCAACGATTAGGGGAGAGCAGTACTTC	CASSTIRGEQYF
TRBJ2-2	TRBD2	TRBV28	-	TGTGCCAGCAGTTTCGCTAGCGGGAGACAAACCGGGGAGCTGTTTTTT	CASSFASGRQTGELFF
TRBJ2-5	-	TRBV5-1	-	TGCGCCAGCAGCCCGGGTCTAGCGCCACAAGAGACCCAGTACTTC	CASSPGLAPQETQYF
TRBJ2-2	-	TRBV19	few	TGTGCCAGTAGTATGCGGGCCCTGAACACCGGGGAGCTGTTTTTT	CASSMRALNTGELFF
TRBJ2-5	TRBD2	TRBV18	-	TGTGCCAGCTCAACTCTTAGCGGGAGGAGGGGCTCCCGCCAAGAGACCCAGTACTTC	CASSTLSGRRGSRQETQYF
TRBJ2-1	-	TRBV3-1/TRBV3-2	-	TGTGCCAGCAGCCAAGGACAAACAAGTGAGTTCTTC	CASSQGQTSEFF
TRBJ2-7	TRBD2	TRBV18	-	TGTGCCAGCTCACCTCCCGGACTAGCGGGAGTGGGTTCCTACGAGCAGTACTTC	CASSPPGLAGVGSYEQYF
TRBJ2-5	TRBD2	TRBV18	-	TGTGCCAGCTCCCCGGGGACTAGCGGGAAATTCGGGGAGACCCAGTACTTC	CASSPGTSGKFGETQYF
TRBJ2-3	-	TRBV20-1	-	TGCAGTGCTAGTCCCATCTTGGGTCTCCGGGAGAGGGTAGATACGCAGTATTTT	CSASPILGLRERVDTQYF
TRBJ2-7	-	TRBV29-1	-	TGCAGCGTGAACCCTCTAATTCCCGAGCAGTACTTC	CSVNPLIPEQYF
TRBJ1-5	-	TRBV12-3/TRBV12-4	-	TGTGCCAGCAGTCCGGACAGAAATCAGCCCCAGCATTTT	CASSPDRNQPQHF
TRBJ2-7	TRBD2	TRBV19	-	TGTGCCAGTAGGGCGGACGGTGGTAGCGGGAGTTCCTACGAGCAGTACTTC	CASRADGGSGSSYEQYF
TRBJ2-4	TRBD1	TRBV13	-	TGTGCCAGCAGCTCCTTCCGGGACAGCAGATTTAGTATAGCCAAAAACATTCAGTACTTC	CASSSFRDSRFSIAKNIQYF
TRBJ2-3	TRBD2	TRBV28	-	TGTGCCAGCAGTTTCCTAAAACTAGCGGGAGTATTAAGCACAGATACGCAGTATTTT	CASSFLKLAGVLSTDTQYF
TRBJ2-3	TRBD1	TRBV27	-	TGTGCCAGCAGTACAGGGGGCACAGATACGCAGTATTTT	CASSTGGTDTQYF
TRBJ1-1	-	TRBV6-5	few	TGTGCCAGCAGGACACAGGGTTGGAACGAAGCTTTCTTT	CASRTQGWNEAFF
TRBJ2-5	TRBD1	TRBV5-1	few	TGCGCCAGCAGTAGGTTGGGACAGGGTTTTGAGACCCAGTACTTC	CASSRLGQGFETQYF
TRBJ2-2	-	TRBV27	-	TGTGCCAGCAGTTTATCGTTAATGAGACCCCGGAGGGCCGGGGAGCTGTTTTTT	CASSLSLMRPRRAGELFF
TRBJ2-3	TRBD2	TRBV5-1	-	TGCGCCAGCAGCTTGGGACTAGCGTACACTAGCACAGATACGCAGTATTTT	CASSLGLAYTSTDTQYF
TRBJ2-1	-	TRBV28	-	TGTGCCAGCAGTTTGGTACAGGTCTCCAATGAGCAGTTCTTC	CASSLVQVSNEQFF
TRBJ1-2	-	TRBV10-1	-	TGCGCCAGCAGTGACCAGAACTATGGCTACACCTTC	CASSDQNYGYTF
TRBJ1-3	-	TRBV6-5	many	TGTGCCACCTCGACAGGCACCCTAAACACCATATATTTT	CATSTGTLNTIYF
TRBJ2-1	TRBD2	TRBV10-2	-	TGCGCCAGCAGTGAGTCCCACGGACTAGTCGACCCCTTTAGCTCCTACAATGAGCAGTTCTTC	CASSESHGLVDPFSSYNEQFF
TRBJ1-1	-	TRBV6-5	-	TGTGCCAGCACCCCCCGGCTTGGGCTCACTGAAGCTTTCTTT	CASTPRLGLTEAFF
TRBJ2-1	-	TRBV15	-	TGTGCCACCAGCAGAGATGGCGCCGGGCCTAGCGCGGGTGAGCAGTTCTTC	CATSRDGAGPSAGEQFF
TRBJ2-3	TRBD2	TRBV18	-	TGTGCCAGCTCATTCGGACTAGGAGGGAGCACAGATACGCAGTATTTT	CASSFGLGGSTDTQYF
TRBJ1-1	TRBD1	TRBV5-1	-	TGCGCCAGCAGCTTGGAGCCGACAGGGCAGCTAAATGAAGCTTTCTTT	CASSLEPTGQLNEAFF
TRBJ1-6	TRBD1	TRBV2	-	TGTGCCAGCGGGGGTACGGGACAGGGGAATTCACCCCTCCACTTT	CASGGTGQGNSPLHF
TRBJ2-7	TRBD1	TRBV7-9	-	TGTGCCAGCAGCTTACCGGACAGGGACAGAAACGAGCAGTACTTC	CASSLPDRDRNEQYF
TRBJ2-7	-	TRBV7-9	once	TGTGCCAGCAGCTTAGGACAGGTTCCCTCCTACGAGCAGTACTTC	CASSLGQVPSYEQYF
TRBJ2-2	-	TRBV5-1	-	TGCGCCAGCAGCTCAGGGATGCCGAACACCGGGGAGCTGTTTTTT	CASSSGMPNTGELFF
TRBJ1-1	TRBD1	TRBV7-2	once	TGTGCCAGCAGCCTAGGGACAGGGTATGTGAACACTGAAGCTTTCTTT	CASSLGTGYVNTEAFF
TRBJ1-4	TRBD1	TRBV29-1	-	TGCAGCGTCCAACAGGGGGCGCAAGAAAAACTGTTTTTT	CSVQQGAQEKLFF
TRBJ1-5	-	TRBV5-5	-	TGTGCCAGCAGCTTGTTGGAGGGCTATCAGCCCCAGCATTTT	CASSLLEGYQPQHF
TRBJ1-3	-	TRBV4-2	-	TGTGCCAGCAGCCAAGACAGGGGTGGAAACACCATATATTTT	CASSQDRGGNTIYF
TRBJ1-6	-	TRBV4-3	-	TGCGCCAGCAGCCAAGGGCAGGGTTCACCCCTCCACTTT	CASSQGQGSPLHF